This TCR beta chain stems from a study of blood T cell repertoires in COVID-19. Study-wide background: Nucleic acid was either cDNA or gDNA, and it came from T cells, B-cell-depleted T cells, or PBMCs.

This CDR3 has 16 amino acids. The ends lost 1 base at V and 7 bases at J; junction bases unmatched: 6. Looked up from germline, CDR1 is MNHEY and CDR2 is SVGAGI. As originally analysed: Amplifying reference gene primers gave estimates of nucleated cell counts. The repertoire was sequenced with immunoSEQ multiplex PCR; TCRdb's copy has only in-frame clones and lacks some. D and trimming were read from the DNA, whereas the V and J calls and clone size are those reported in that table. The data contain about 310,000 clones, approximately 86% of them seen just once; the ten biggest clones take up about 8.9%. This clone appeared a single time. All enrollees were roughly 18 to 100 years old and from approximately 25 US areas. Participants were placed into cohorts based on the clinical history they reported.

This receptor was taken from a young woman who had recovered from COVID-19. Sequencing was performed on PBMCs or T cells enriched from blood (not recorded which). V and J are TRBV6-5 and TRBJ2-1, with 11 bases fitting TRBD1. The CDR3 DNA follows: TGTGCCAGCAGTTACTTCCGGGACAGGGGGAAAAATGAGCAGTTCTTC. Translating it yields CASSYFRDRGKNEQFF.